This T cell receptor (beta chain) was recorded in a study of blood T cell repertoires in COVID-19. Across the whole study: The samples span acute and convalescent COVID-19 from the United States, Italy and Spain.

Original methodology: How many nucleated cells were present was estimated from reference gene primer amplification. The protocol was immunoSEQ multiplex PCR, while the TCRdb copy is restricted to in-frame clones and leaves out a portion. The V and J calls and clone size are taken from that table; D and trimming were inferred from the DNA. The repertoire holds 140,000 to 150,000 clones, 65% to 85% seen once, with around 5.4% in the top ten. V dropped 0 bases and J dropped 8; count of bases not matched to a gene: 6. The germline CDR1 and CDR2 sequences are SGDLS and YYNGEE. The CDR3 is 16 amino acids. V is TRBV9 and J is TRBJ1-4; TRBD1 matches 11 bases. Sequenced material: PBMCs or T cells enriched from blood (not recorded which). The receptor comes from a woman aged 45-59 years who had been exposed to COVID-19. The DNA of the CDR3 is TGTGCCAGCAGCGTAGAGGACAGGGGGCAAGGAGAAAAACTGTTTTTT. Translation: CASSVEDRGQGEKLFF.